This T cell receptor (beta chain) originates from a study of shared clonotypes between healthy human individuals. Across the study: Per donor, three plates held CD4 naive cells, three held CD4 memory, two held CD8 naive and one held CD8 memory.

The germline V and J ends were trimmed by 5 bases and 4 bases, with 11 bases remaining between them. Per the germline V gene, CDR1 is SGHTA and CDR2 is FQGNSA. The CDR3 totals 13 residues. CD45RA+ naive and CD45RA-negative memory subsets were separated from CD4+ cells. Each replicate PCR on the sorted subsets used about 0.2 ug DNA (approximately 33,000 T cell genomes). This table comes from immunoSEQ multiplex PCR, and its TCRdb copy is limited to in-frame clones, with some not included. The profile shows some 1 million clones, about three quarters of them singletons. This chain links TRBV7-2 with TRBJ1-2; no clear D gene. This TCR derives from a man between 18 and 29 years old in good health. The specimen sequenced was memory CD4+ T cells sorted from blood. The subset is: CD45RA-negative fraction. Written as DNA, the CDR3 is TGTGCCAGCAGCCCAGAGGGTCTCTATGGCTACACCTTC. It encodes CASSPEGLYGYTF.